The 28 T cell receptor beta chains presented below share a single source sample, sequenced in a study of blood T cell repertoires in COVID-19. Data came from immunoSEQ multiplex PCR; TCRdb stores just in-frame clones and leaves some out. The sample records 470,000 or so clones, over 75% being singletons. The material sequenced was peripheral blood. The receptor source for this set is a human donor in a cohort sampled during active COVID-19.

The CDR3 loop is CASSLVTGSSYEQYF. The CDR3 nucleotides are TGTGCCAGCAGCTTAGTTACGGGAAGCTCCTACGAGCAGTACTTC. J is TRBJ2-7 and V is TRBV7-8; D might be TRBD2 (5 bases). V lost 1 base to trimming and J lost 0 bases, with 10 bases between them. CDR1 is SGHVS, CDR2 FQNEAQ, per germline. The CDR3 contains 15 residues.

This clone appeared a single time. This sequence joins TRBV18 and TRBJ1-1, with TRBD1 as a possible D gene (5 bases). The V gene lost 6 bases and the J gene lost 0 bases, with 14 bases spanning the gap. The CDR3 spans 15 residues. CDR1 KGHSH and CDR2 LQKENI come from the germline V gene. CDR3 in amino acids: CASSPALTVNTEAFF. CDR3 in DNA: TGTGCCAGCTCCCCTGCATTGACAGTGAACACTGAAGCTTTCTTT.

This sequence joins TRBV30 and TRBJ1-3; D perhaps matches TRBD1 (5 bases). This CDR3 is built from 15 residues. From germline, CDR1 is GTSNPN and CDR2 SVGIG (reference sequence). V was cut by 1 base and J by 0 bases, with 10 bases left in between. The CDR3 loop is CAWSEGHHSGNTIYF. The CDR3 coding sequence is TGTGCCTGGAGTGAGGGGCACCACTCTGGAAACACCATATATTTT.

The V gene is TRBV25-1, the J gene TRBJ1-1; no clear D gene. Looked up from germline, CDR1 is MGHDK and CDR2 is SYGVNS. The germline V and J ends were trimmed by 6 bases and 3 bases, with 8 bases remaining between them. The CDR3 is made up of 12 amino acids. CDR3 in DNA: TGTGCCAGCAGCGAACTAGACACTGAAGCTTTCTTT. Protein sequence: CASSELDTEAFF.

Regarding this clone: Other DNA variants within this sample encode the same CDR3. This rearrangement joins TRBV5-1 to TRBJ1-5, with 7 bases identical to TRBD1. With 4 bases clipped from V and 2 bases from J, the junction kept 3 bases outside the gene matches. CDR1 is SGHRS, CDR2 YFSETQ, per germline. This CDR3 has 14 residues. The CDR3 bases are TGCGCCAGCAGCATCGGACAGGGCAATCAGCCCCAGCATTTT. It encodes CASSIGQGNQPQHF.

This clone was seen just once. The chain uses TRBV10-3 and TRBJ1-4; 7 positions agree with TRBD1. Per germline, CDR1 ENHRY and CDR2 SYGVKD. Germline trimming cut 4 bases from V and 6 bases from J; bases unmatched to any gene: 11. The CDR3 length is 16 residues. The CDR3 region is CAISGSEVTGYEKLFF. DNA for the CDR3: TGTGCCATCAGTGGTTCTGAAGTGACAGGGTATGAAAAACTGTTTTTT.

V gene TRBV18 combines with J gene TRBJ2-1; possible D gene TRBD2, 5 bases. Germline assignment: CDR1 KGHSH and CDR2 LQKENI. This CDR3 is 14 amino acids long. Trimming cost V 1 base and J 9 bases, with 13 bases left between them. The CDR3 DNA is TGTGCCAGCTCACCACTATCCGGGGATGGTGAGCAGTTCTTC. It specifies CASSPLSGDGEQFF.

The V and J genes are TRBV6-5 and TRBJ2-1; TRBD2 agrees at 10 bases. CDR1 and CDR2 from the germline V gene are MNHEY and SVGAGI. CDR3 size: 14 residues. Trimming took 10 bases from V and 2 from J; bases not matched to a gene: 5. The CDR3 is CATLAGVAYNEQFF. The CDR3 DNA reads TGTGCCACCCTAGCGGGAGTCGCCTACAATGAGCAGTTCTTC.

V is TRBV7-9 and J is TRBJ2-2; D is possibly TRBD1 (5 bases). The germline V gene encodes CDR1 SEHNR and CDR2 FQNEAQ (reference sequence). The CDR3 is 14 residues long. Trimming stripped 6 bases from V and 4 bases from J, with 12 bases between. CDR3 region: CASRSTEITGELFF. The DNA for the CDR3 is TGTGCCAGCAGGTCGACAGAAATCACCGGGGAGCTGTTTTTT.

The gene calls are TRBV2 and TRBJ2-7, with a weak D call TRBD2 (6 bases). Trimming pared 4 bases from V and 3 bases from J, leaving 10 bases between. This CDR3 spans 13 amino acids. Germline V CDR1 and CDR2: SNHLY, FYNNEI. CDR3 region: CASSGGVGYEQYF. CDR3 coding DNA: TGTGCCAGCAGTGGGGGGGTGGGCTACGAGCAGTACTTC.

The gene calls are TRBV5-1 and TRBJ2-5; perhaps TRBD1 as D (6 bases). The germline V gene has CDR1 SGHRS and CDR2 YFSETQ. The CDR3 is 13 residues long. V was shortened by 4 bases and J by 5 bases, with 12 bases between the two germline ends. The CDR3 coding sequence is TGCGCCAGCAGCCTGACAGGCGTGGAGACCCAGTACTTC. Amino acid sequence: CASSLTGVETQYF.

V is TRBV7-8 and J is TRBJ1-1; 7 bases are shared with TRBD1. Trimming removed 4 bases from V and 2 bases from J; junction bases left unmatched: 7. This CDR3 spans 15 amino acids. Germline CDR1 reads SGHVS; CDR2 reads FQNEAQ. Here the CDR3 DNA reads TGTGCCAGCAGCTCCGGACAGGTCCTTAACACTGAAGCTTTCTTT. Translated: CASSSGQVLNTEAFF. Combining the CDR3 with reference TRBV7-8 and TRBJ1-1 gives the whole variable domain GAGVSQSPRYKVAKRGQDVALRCDPISGHVSLFWYQQALGQGPEFLTYFQNEAQLDKSGLPSDRFFAERPEGSVSTLKIQRTQQEDSAVYLCASSSGQVLNTEAFFGQGTRLTVV.

The gene calls are TRBV10-3 and TRBJ2-1, with 9 bases matching TRBD2. The junction had 6 bases not matched to a gene; V was cut back by 6 bases and J by 0 bases. This CDR3 contains 16 residues. The germline gives CDR1 ENHRY, CDR2 SYGVKD. The CDR3 loop reads CAIRPSGNSSYNEQFF. CDR3 coding DNA: TGTGCCATCAGGCCTAGCGGGAATAGCTCCTACAATGAGCAGTTCTTC.

The chain uses TRBV5-6 and TRBJ2-5; 10 bases are shared with TRBD1. The V and J ends lost 0 bases and 3 bases, in that order; junction bases with no gene match: 2. This CDR3 is built from 15 residues. Germline V gives CDR1 SGHDT, CDR2 YYEEEE. DNA of the CDR3: TGTGCCAGCAGCTTGGAAGGGACAGGGGAAGAGACCCAGTACTTC. Translating it yields CASSLEGTGEETQYF.

The chain employs TRBV7-9 and TRBJ1-2, with TRBD1 identical over 8 bases. After removal of 0 bases from V and 6 bases from J, the junction contained 6 bases not matched to a gene. Germline CDR1 and CDR2: SEHNR and FQNEAQ (reference sequence). The CDR3 has 15 amino acids. CDR3 sequence reads: CASSLATGVTDGYTF. CDR3 coding DNA: TGTGCCAGCAGCTTAGCGACAGGGGTTACGGATGGCTACACCTTC.

V gene TRBV12-5 combines with J gene TRBJ2-7; D is unresolved. The CDR3 contains 11 residues. The V and J ends lost 1 base and 7 bases respectively, with 5 bases between them. Germline CDR1 is LGHNT and CDR2 is FRNRAP. The CDR3 region has the DNA TGTGCTAGTGGTTTGGGAGTGGAGCAGTACTTC. Translating it yields CASGLGVEQYF.

This chain links TRBV5-4 with TRBJ2-5; 8 bases align to TRBD2. The germline V gene has CDR1 SGHNT and CDR2 YYREEE (reference sequence). J gave up 3 bases and V 5 bases, and 12 bases lay outside the gene matches. The CDR3 has 16 amino acids. Here the CDR3 reads CASSRHPGLEEETQYF. CDR3 coding DNA: TGTGCCAGCAGTAGACACCCGGGACTAGAGGAAGAGACCCAGTACTTC. Combining the CDR3 with reference TRBV5-4 and TRBJ2-5 gives the whole variable domain ETGVTQSPTHLIKTRGQQVTLRCSSQSGHNTVSWYQQALGQGPQFIFQYYREEENGRGNFPPRFSGLQFPNYSSELNVNALELDDSALYLCASSRHPGLEEETQYFGPGTRLLVL.

This chain connects TRBV9 to TRBJ2-1; possibly TRBD2 for D (6 bases). Germline CDR1 reads SGDLS; CDR2 reads YYNGEE. The CDR3 length is 15 residues. V lost 0 bases and J lost 2, with 9 bases in between. The CDR3 bases are TGTGCCAGCAGCGTAGATAGCGGAACCTACAATGAGCAGTTCTTC. It yields the protein CASSVDSGTYNEQFF. The whole variable domain, remainder taken from reference TRBV9 and TRBJ2-1, is DSGVTQTPKHLITATGQRVTLRCSPRSGDLSVYWYQQSLDQGLQFLIQYYNGEERAKGNILERFSAQQFPDLHSELNLSSLELGDSALYFCASSVDSGTYNEQFFGPGTRLTVL.

The chain recombines TRBV23-1 with TRBJ2-1; no firm D call. TRBV23-1 has ORF status, its function being uncertain. The CDR3 covers 16 residues. Between the trimmed V and J ends, which lost 6 bases and 6 bases, there was a span of 21 bases. As DNA, the CDR3 is TGCGCCAGCAGCGGAGACGACCCCCCGTTATTCAATGAGCAGTTCTTC. This codes for CASSGDDPPLFNEQFF.

This clone was recorded once. The chain has TRBV19 and TRBJ1-2; D ambiguous. CDR1 is LNHDA, CDR2 SQIVND, per germline (reference sequence). This CDR3 has 14 amino acids. Trimming removed 7 bases from V and 3 bases from J, with 15 bases in between. The CDR3 here is CASMSRATDYGYTF. CDR3 sequence (DNA): TGTGCCAGTATGTCGAGGGCCACTGACTATGGCTACACCTTC.

This clone occurred once. In DNA form, the CDR3 reads TGCGCCAGCAGCGTCCAGGGGGACAACACCGGGGAGCTGTTTTTT. Its protein product is CASSVQGDNTGELFF. The chain has TRBV4-1 and TRBJ2-2; TRBD1 matches 7 bases. The length of the CDR3 is 15 residues. Germline V CDR1 and CDR2: MGHRA, YSYEKL. V dropped 5 bases and J dropped 2; count of bases not matched to a gene: 5.

The V call is TRBV15, the J call TRBJ1-4; D uncertain. The V and J ends lost 2 bases and 6 bases respectively, with 13 bases between them. This CDR3 comprises 15 residues. Germline V gene data show CDR1 as LNHNV and CDR2 as YYDKDF (reference sequence). This CDR3 is CATSRPSSPDEKLFF. CDR3 DNA sequence: TGTGCCACCAGCAGACCTTCCTCCCCTGATGAAAAACTGTTTTTT.

V and J are TRBV7-2 and TRBJ1-2; D ambiguous. The CDR3 contains 14 residues. V was cut by 3 bases and J by 1 base, with 9 bases left in between. Germline CDR1 SGHTA, CDR2 FQGNSA. The CDR3 sequence is CASSFSAINYGYTF. The CDR3 region has the DNA TGTGCCAGCAGCTTTTCAGCGATTAACTATGGCTACACCTTC.

The chain has TRBV21-1 and TRBJ2-1; the table's D gene call, TRBD2, was not cross checked with the DNA. TRBV21-1 counts as a pseudogene. CDR3 size: 17 residues. The CDR3 DNA is TGTGCCAGCCCACTGGCCCTAGCGGGGCGGTGGGACAATGAGCAGTTCTTC. Its translation is CASPLALAGRWDNEQFF.

V and J are TRBV3-1 (or the pseudogene TRBV3-2) and TRBJ1-3; D not resolved. Germline V CDR1 and CDR2: LGHDT, YNNKEL (reference sequence). Trimming removed 2 bases at V and 1 base at J, with 6 bases between. The CDR3 covers 14 residues. CDR3 amino acids: CASSQSGSGNTIYF. CDR3 in DNA: TGTGCCAGCAGCCAATCAGGTTCTGGAAACACCATATATTTT.

The rearrangement uses TRBV11-2 and TRBJ2-2; a possible D gene is TRBD1 (5 bases). Germline values: CDR1 SGHAT, CDR2 FQNNGV. The CDR3 runs to 14 residues. The V end lost 3 bases, the J end lost 3 bases, and 8 bases lay between the germline ends. The CDR3 protein is CASSFRADTGELFF. The CDR3 nucleotides are TGTGCCAGCAGCTTCAGGGCGGACACCGGGGAGCTGTTTTTT.

This clone has just a few counts. This rearrangement joins TRBV2 to TRBJ1-1; no firm D call. This CDR3 is built from 11 residues. From germline, CDR1 is SNHLY and CDR2 FYNNEI. The V and J ends lost 5 bases and 4 bases respectively, with 5 bases between them. CDR3 nucleotide sequence: TGTGCCAGCAGTCGTAGCACTGAAGCTTTCTTT. This sequence encodes CASSRSTEAFF.

This clone came up once. The chain carries TRBV6-5 and TRBJ1-2; 9 bases are shared with TRBD1. The CDR3 covers 15 residues. Germline CDR1 is MNHEY and CDR2 is SVGAGI. The J segment lost 3 bases and the V segment lost 6 bases, leaving 8 bases of the junction unmatched. The CDR3 loop reads CASSSKQGAYYGYTF. The CDR3 DNA reads TGTGCCAGCAGCTCAAAACAGGGGGCATACTATGGCTACACCTTC.